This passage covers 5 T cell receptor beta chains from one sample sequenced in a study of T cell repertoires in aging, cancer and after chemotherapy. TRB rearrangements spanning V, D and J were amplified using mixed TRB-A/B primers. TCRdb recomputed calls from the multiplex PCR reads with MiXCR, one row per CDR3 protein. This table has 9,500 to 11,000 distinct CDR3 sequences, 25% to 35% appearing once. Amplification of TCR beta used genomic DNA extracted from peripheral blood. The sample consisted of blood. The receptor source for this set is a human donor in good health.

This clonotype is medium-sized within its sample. The DNA for the CDR3 is TGCAGCGTCCCCTCGACAGGAGACACTGAAGCTTTCTTT. The encoded protein is CSVPSTGDTEAFF. This sequence joins TRBV29-1 and TRBJ1-1; a possible D gene is TRBD1 (6 bases). Looked up from germline, CDR1 is SQVTM and CDR2 is ANQGSEA. The CDR3 extends over 13 amino acids. V lost 6 bases, J lost 3 bases, and 14 bases lay in between.

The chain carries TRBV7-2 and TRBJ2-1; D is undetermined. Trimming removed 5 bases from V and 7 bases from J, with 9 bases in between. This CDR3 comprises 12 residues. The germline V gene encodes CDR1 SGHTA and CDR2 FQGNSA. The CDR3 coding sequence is TGTGCCAGCAGCCTGGCGAATAATGAGCAGTTCTTC. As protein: CASSLANNEQFF.

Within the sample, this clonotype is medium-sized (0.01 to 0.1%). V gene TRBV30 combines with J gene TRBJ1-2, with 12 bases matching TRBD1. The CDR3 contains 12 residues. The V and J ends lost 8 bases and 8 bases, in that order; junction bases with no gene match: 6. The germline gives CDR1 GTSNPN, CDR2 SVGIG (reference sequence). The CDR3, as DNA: TGTGCCAAGGGACAGGGGGCCGGCGGCTACACCTTC. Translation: CAKGQGAGGYTF.

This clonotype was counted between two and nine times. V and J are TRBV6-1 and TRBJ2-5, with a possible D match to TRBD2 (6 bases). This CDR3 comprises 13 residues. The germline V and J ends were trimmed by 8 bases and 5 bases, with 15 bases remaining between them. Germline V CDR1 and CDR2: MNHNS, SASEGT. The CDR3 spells CASRLGGLETQYF. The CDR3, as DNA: TGTGCCAGCCGACTGGGGGGATTGGAGACCCAGTACTTC.

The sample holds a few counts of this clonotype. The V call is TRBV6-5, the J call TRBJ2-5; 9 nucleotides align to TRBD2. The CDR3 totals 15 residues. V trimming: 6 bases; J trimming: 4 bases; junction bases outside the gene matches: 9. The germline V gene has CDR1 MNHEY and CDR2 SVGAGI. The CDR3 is CASRQSLAGIETQYF. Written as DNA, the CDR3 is TGTGCCAGCAGACAGAGCCTAGCGGGGATAGAGACCCAGTACTTC.